This is a list of T cell receptor beta chains from one sample in a study of blood T cells in healthy people across ages. TCRdb passed the 5' RACE reads through MiXCR, listing each CDR3 protein once. This table holds hundreds of thousands of distinct CDR3 sequences, over 20% found once. Sequenced input: blood. These receptors came from a man in his 70s in good health. CDR3s include the opening cysteine and the closing phenylalanine or tryptophan. Each record gives: J gene, V gene, D gene, clone size, CDR3 DNA, CDR3 protein. D genes are given only for firm matches. The size field is filled for only some rows; it gives once, few, many or a size class.

j_call: TRBJ2-1; v_call: TRBV20-1; d_call: TRBD2; clone_size: .; cdr3_nt: TGCAGTGCCTGCAGCGGGGGAGACCCCTACAATGAGCAGTTCTTC; cdr3_aa: CSACSGGDPYNEQFF
j_call: TRBJ2-4; v_call: TRBV7-2; d_call: .; clone_size: .; cdr3_nt: TGTGCCAGCAGCTTAAGAGTAGGCAGGGGGGGTTCCGGAAACACTCAGTACTTC; cdr3_aa: CASSLRVGRGGSGNTQYF
j_call: TRBJ2-7; v_call: TRBV12-3/TRBV12-4; d_call: TRBD1; clone_size: .; cdr3_nt: TGTGCCAGCAGTAGGGGACAGGGCAGAGAGCAGTACTTC; cdr3_aa: CASSRGQGREQYF
j_call: TRBJ2-1; v_call: TRBV2; d_call: TRBD1; clone_size: .; cdr3_nt: TGTGCCATCCCGGGACAGGGAGCGAGTGAGCAGTTCTTC; cdr3_aa: CAIPGQGASEQFF
j_call: TRBJ2-7; v_call: TRBV10-3; d_call: .; clone_size: .; cdr3_nt: TGTGCCATCAGCCCATTCAGGGACCGGGGCTACGAGCAGTACTTC; cdr3_aa: CAISPFRDRGYEQYF
j_call: TRBJ2-6; v_call: TRBV5-4; d_call: .; clone_size: few; cdr3_nt: TGTGCCAGCAGCACGGGGGGCAGCTCTGGGGCCAACGTCCTGACTTTC; cdr3_aa: CASSTGGSSGANVLTF
j_call: TRBJ2-1; v_call: TRBV7-9; d_call: TRBD2; clone_size: many; cdr3_nt: TGTGCCAGCAGCTCCAGGACTAGCGCGACGGAGCAGTTCTTC; cdr3_aa: CASSSRTSATEQFF
j_call: TRBJ1-1; v_call: TRBV20-1; d_call: TRBD1; clone_size: few; cdr3_nt: TGCAGTGCTCAAGGACAGGGGGCGAAATTGGTTACGAACACTGAAGCTTTCTTT; cdr3_aa: CSAQGQGAKLVTNTEAFF
j_call: TRBJ2-7; v_call: TRBV7-9; d_call: .; clone_size: few; cdr3_nt: TGTGCCAGCAGCTTCGTCCAATCCTACGAGCAGTACTTC; cdr3_aa: CASSFVQSYEQYF
j_call: TRBJ2-3; v_call: TRBV5-1; d_call: TRBD1; clone_size: .; cdr3_nt: TGCGCCAGCGGGGGACAGGGAGCCACAGATACGCAGTATTTT; cdr3_aa: CASGGQGATDTQYF
j_call: TRBJ2-5; v_call: TRBV5-1; d_call: TRBD1; clone_size: .; cdr3_nt: TGCGCCAGCAGCAAACAGGGGACAGAGCAAGAGACCCAGTACTTC; cdr3_aa: CASSKQGTEQETQYF
j_call: TRBJ2-5; v_call: TRBV10-3; d_call: .; clone_size: few; cdr3_nt: TGTGCCATCTCCCCTTTAAGCTTCGGCCAAGAGACCCAGTACTTC; cdr3_aa: CAISPLSFGQETQYF
j_call: TRBJ2-1; v_call: TRBV21-1; d_call: .; clone_size: .; cdr3_nt: TGTGCCAGCAGCAACCTCAAGACAGGCAACAATGAGCAGTTCTTC; cdr3_aa: CASSNLKTGNNEQFF
j_call: TRBJ1-3; v_call: TRBV6-5; d_call: .; clone_size: few; cdr3_nt: TGTGCCAGCAGTTACTCGGGGGGACGGACGGTCGGAAACACCATATATTTT; cdr3_aa: CASSYSGGRTVGNTIYF
j_call: TRBJ2-7; v_call: TRBV2; d_call: TRBD1; clone_size: .; cdr3_nt: TGTGCCAGCAGTGAAGCGCGAAACAGGGGAGTTTACGAGCAGTACTTC; cdr3_aa: CASSEARNRGVYEQYF
j_call: TRBJ2-5; v_call: TRBV4-1; d_call: .; clone_size: few; cdr3_nt: TGCGCCAGCAGCCAAGATTACGGAGGGACACAAGAGACCCAGTACTTC; cdr3_aa: CASSQDYGGTQETQYF
j_call: TRBJ1-1; v_call: TRBV10-3; d_call: .; clone_size: few; cdr3_nt: TGTGCCATCAGTACCGTTAAGGGAGTGGGCACTGAAGCTCTCTTT; cdr3_aa: CAISTVKGVGTEALF
j_call: TRBJ2-1; v_call: TRBV20-1; d_call: .; clone_size: .; cdr3_nt: TGCAGTGCTAGAGATGGGGCGGGTAGCTCCTACAATGAGCAGTTCTTC; cdr3_aa: CSARDGAGSSYNEQFF
j_call: TRBJ2-3; v_call: TRBV29-1; d_call: TRBD2; clone_size: many; cdr3_nt: TGCAGCGTTGCCCGCCCTACTAGCGGGAGGGGAGATACGCAGTATTTT; cdr3_aa: CSVARPTSGRGDTQYF
j_call: TRBJ2-1; v_call: TRBV7-3; d_call: .; clone_size: many; cdr3_nt: TGTGCCAGCAGCTCCGGTCTCCTCAATGAGCAGTTCTTC; cdr3_aa: CASSSGLLNEQFF
j_call: TRBJ1-2; v_call: TRBV12-3/TRBV12-4; d_call: .; clone_size: once; cdr3_nt: TGTGCCAGCAGCCCGTTTGAGTCCGATTATGGCTACACCTTC; cdr3_aa: CASSPFESDYGYTF
j_call: TRBJ2-7; v_call: TRBV12-3/TRBV12-4; d_call: .; clone_size: few; cdr3_nt: TGTGCCAGCACCACGGGACTTAGCTACGAGCAGTACTTC; cdr3_aa: CASTTGLSYEQYF
j_call: TRBJ2-1; v_call: TRBV5-5; d_call: .; clone_size: few; cdr3_nt: TGTGCCAGCAGCTTAGGCCTGCCGCCCTACAATGAGCAGTTCTTC; cdr3_aa: CASSLGLPPYNEQFF
j_call: TRBJ2-3; v_call: TRBV12-3/TRBV12-4; d_call: .; clone_size: .; cdr3_nt: TGTGCCAGCAGTCTGCCGGGACTGGCGCAGTATTTT; cdr3_aa: CASSLPGLAQYF
j_call: TRBJ2-1; v_call: TRBV6-2/TRBV6-3; d_call: TRBD2; clone_size: .; cdr3_nt: TGTGCCAGCACCCTACAGGAGGCTAGCGGGGGCTCAGAGCAGTTCTTT; cdr3_aa: CASTLQEASGGSEQFF
j_call: TRBJ2-7; v_call: TRBV4-1; d_call: TRBD1; clone_size: few; cdr3_nt: TGCGCCAGCAGCCAAGGGACAGGGCAACCCCGGGACTACGAGCAGTACTTC; cdr3_aa: CASSQGTGQPRDYEQYF
j_call: TRBJ2-3; v_call: TRBV24-1; d_call: TRBD2; clone_size: few; cdr3_nt: TGTGCCACCAGTGACAGCGGGAGTTCGGATACGCAGTATTTT; cdr3_aa: CATSDSGSSDTQYF
j_call: TRBJ1-2; v_call: TRBV5-1; d_call: .; clone_size: few; cdr3_nt: TGCGCCAGCAGCTTGGAACAGATTTATGGCTACACCTTC; cdr3_aa: CASSLEQIYGYTF
j_call: TRBJ2-2; v_call: TRBV29-1; d_call: TRBD1; clone_size: few; cdr3_nt: TGCAGCGTTGAAGATACGGGACAGATCACCGGGGAGCTGTTTTTT; cdr3_aa: CSVEDTGQITGELFF
j_call: TRBJ2-7; v_call: TRBV5-1; d_call: .; clone_size: .; cdr3_nt: TGCGCCAGCAGCTGGGGAACCGGGGCTGCCTACGAGCAGTACTTC; cdr3_aa: CASSWGTGAAYEQYF
j_call: TRBJ1-1; v_call: TRBV20-1; d_call: TRBD1; clone_size: .; cdr3_nt: TGCAGTGCTTCAATAGGACAGGGTTGGACTGAAGCTTTCTTT; cdr3_aa: CSASIGQGWTEAFF
j_call: TRBJ2-1; v_call: TRBV5-1; d_call: TRBD2; clone_size: .; cdr3_nt: TGCGCCAGCAGCTCCCCCCGGCCAGGACTAGCGGGAGGACTCTCCTACAATGAGCAGTTCTTC; cdr3_aa: CASSSPRPGLAGGLSYNEQFF
j_call: TRBJ2-5; v_call: TRBV6-1; d_call: .; clone_size: .; cdr3_nt: TGTGCCAGCAGTGATGTGGTCCAAGAGACCCAGTACTTC; cdr3_aa: CASSDVVQETQYF
j_call: TRBJ2-3; v_call: TRBV12-5; d_call: .; clone_size: few; cdr3_nt: TGTGCTAGTGCTACCTCCGGGATACCTAGCCCAGATACGCAGTATTTT; cdr3_aa: CASATSGIPSPDTQYF
j_call: TRBJ1-4; v_call: TRBV20-1; d_call: .; clone_size: .; cdr3_nt: TGCAGTGCTAGAGGGCCAGGCGTGGATGACGAAAAACTGTTTTTT; cdr3_aa: CSARGPGVDDEKLFF
j_call: TRBJ2-7; v_call: TRBV12-3/TRBV12-4; d_call: .; clone_size: .; cdr3_nt: TGTGCCAGCAGTTCCAACATGGGAACCCTCGAGCAGTACTTC; cdr3_aa: CASSSNMGTLEQYF
j_call: TRBJ2-3; v_call: TRBV5-1; d_call: .; clone_size: .; cdr3_nt: TGCGCCAGCAGCTTTGGGTCGAGAGAACCTGATACGCAGTATTTT; cdr3_aa: CASSFGSREPDTQYF
j_call: TRBJ2-5; v_call: TRBV5-1; d_call: .; clone_size: few; cdr3_nt: TGCGCCAGCAATAGCCCAGGGATCCAAGAGACCCAGTACTTC; cdr3_aa: CASNSPGIQETQYF
j_call: TRBJ2-3; v_call: TRBV3-1; d_call: TRBD2; clone_size: .; cdr3_nt: TGTGCCAGCAGCCAAGGAGGGCGACTAGCGGGAAACACAGATACGCAGTATTTT; cdr3_aa: CASSQGGRLAGNTDTQYF
j_call: TRBJ2-1; v_call: TRBV20-1; d_call: .; clone_size: .; cdr3_nt: TGCAGTGCTAGAGAAACGGTTTCCAATGAGCAGTTCTTC; cdr3_aa: CSARETVSNEQFF
j_call: TRBJ2-1; v_call: TRBV7-2; d_call: TRBD2; clone_size: .; cdr3_nt: TGTGCCAGCAGCTTAGCCAGCGGGACCTTCAATGAGCAGTTCTTC; cdr3_aa: CASSLASGTFNEQFF
j_call: TRBJ2-3; v_call: TRBV5-1; d_call: TRBD2; clone_size: .; cdr3_nt: TGCGCCAGCAGCAAGGGACTAACAGATACGCAGTATTTT; cdr3_aa: CASSKGLTDTQYF
j_call: TRBJ2-5; v_call: TRBV29-1; d_call: .; clone_size: few; cdr3_nt: TGCAGCGTTGAAGTGGCCGCGGGGGCTCAAGAGACCCAGTACTTC; cdr3_aa: CSVEVAAGAQETQYF
j_call: TRBJ2-3; v_call: TRBV13; d_call: TRBD2; clone_size: .; cdr3_nt: TGTGCCAGCAGCTCGAGACCCTTTCTAGCGGCTAGCACAGATACGCAGTATTTT; cdr3_aa: CASSSRPFLAASTDTQYF
j_call: TRBJ2-5; v_call: TRBV6-6; d_call: TRBD1; clone_size: .; cdr3_nt: TGTGCCAGCAGTTACGTGACAGGGGGCCAAGAGACCCAGTACTTC; cdr3_aa: CASSYVTGGQETQYF